The 8 T cell receptor beta chains below all came from one sample that was sequenced in a study of brain metastases from non-small cell lung cancer. Using immunoSEQ multiplex PCR, the repertoire was profiled, and TCRdb retains in-frame clones only, with some absent. The sample lists just over 1,000 clones, around 85% seen once, with more than 12% in the top ten. The sample comprised tissue from a brain metastasis. The receptors here all came from a donor at least 40 years old with non-small cell lung cancer.

For this clone: Germline and junction disagree at one end, which may indicate a read error. The genes are TRBV7-3 and TRBJ1-3; TRBD1 is a possible D gene (6 bases). Germline CDR1 is SGHTA and CDR2 is FQGTGA. The CDR3 is 16 amino acids. CDR3 nucleotide sequence: TGTGCCAGCAGCTTAAGGAGCGGGGGCTCTAGAAACACCATATATTTT. Amino acids: CASSLRSGGSRNTIYF.

This rearrangement joins TRBV16 to TRBJ2-5; maybe TRBD2 (6 bases). The CDR3 loop spans 15 amino acids. The V end was cut by 0 bases, the J end by 5 bases, with 13 bases between. The germline CDR1 and CDR2 sequences are KGHSY and FQNENV. CDR3 sequence (DNA): TGTGCCAGCAGCCAATCGCGGGGCCTGGGGGAGACCCAGTACTTC. Translated, it gives CASSQSRGLGETQYF. Based on the CDR3 plus reference TRBV16 and TRBJ2-5, the full variable domain is GEEVAQTPKHLVRGEGQKAKLYCAPIKGHSYVFWYQQVLKNEFKFLISFQNENVFDETGMPKERFSAKCLPNSPCSLEIQATKLEDSAVYFCASSQSRGLGETQYFGPGTRLLVL.

This clone was seen more than once but under ten times. The chain uses TRBV6-5 and TRBJ2-2, with D possibly TRBD2 on 6 matching bases. Germline CDR1 and CDR2: MNHEY and SVGAGI. The V and J ends lost 8 bases and 0 bases respectively, with 13 bases between them. The CDR3 extends over 15 amino acids. The CDR3 protein is CASSDGTSNTGELFF. The CDR3 DNA follows: TGTGCCAGCTCGGACGGGACTTCGAACACCGGGGAGCTGTTTTTT.

In its sample, this clone was seen a few times. The same CDR3 also results from other DNA sequences found in this sample. This chain links TRBV2 with TRBJ2-7, with D possibly matching TRBD1 (6 bases). In germline, CDR1 is SNHLY, CDR2 FYNNEI. The CDR3 loop spans 13 amino acids. The V end was cut by 8 bases, the J end by 2 bases, with 13 bases between. This CDR3 is CASLRDITYEQYF. The CDR3 DNA follows: TGTGCCAGCCTCCGGGACATTACCTACGAGCAGTACTTC. Full variable domain (outside the CDR3, taken from reference TRBV2 and TRBJ2-7): EPEVTQTPSHQVTQMGQEVILRCVPISNHLYFYWYRQILGQKVEFLVSFYNNEISEKSEIFDDQFSVERPDGSNFTLKIRSTKLEDSAMYFCASLRDITYEQYFGPGTRLTVT.

The gene calls are TRBV20-1 and TRBJ2-7; no definite D call. In germline, CDR1 is DFQATT, CDR2 SNEGSKA (reference sequence). V gave up 2 bases and J gave up 3 bases, with 5 bases separating them. The CDR3 spans 11 residues. For the CDR3, the DNA is TGCAGTGCTAGAAGCGACTACGAGCAGTACTTC. Translated, it gives CSARSDYEQYF.

V gene TRBV19 combines with J gene TRBJ2-1, with a tentative D call TRBD1 (6 bases). The V gene lost 6 bases and the J gene lost 0 bases, with 12 bases spanning the gap. The CDR3 length is 15 residues. Germline V gene lookup returns CDR1 LNHDA and CDR2 SQIVND (reference sequence). The CDR3 DNA follows: TGTGCCAGTAGCCCAGGGGCTAGCTCCTACAATGAGCAGTTCTTC. It specifies CASSPGASSYNEQFF.

This rearrangement joins TRBV30 to TRBJ2-7; 9 nucleotides agree with TRBD2. The CDR3 sequence is 16 residues long. The V gene end was trimmed by 2 bases and the J gene end by 1 base; junction bases not matched to a gene: 9. The germline gives CDR1 GTSNPN, CDR2 SVGIG (reference sequence). The CDR3 DNA follows: TGTGCCTGGAGTCATGGGGGGACTAGCTCTTCCTACGAGCAGTACTTC. It yields the protein CAWSHGGTSSSYEQYF.

The genes are TRBV5-1 and TRBJ1-1, with TRBD1 as a possible D gene (5 bases). The CDR3 is 13 amino acids. Germline assignment: CDR1 SGHRS and CDR2 YFSETQ. Deletions cut 10 bases from V and 0 bases from J, with 13 bases between. DNA for the CDR3: TGCGCCTCGGGGGTGCAGCTGAACACTGAAGCTTTCTTT. Amino acid sequence: CASGVQLNTEAFF.